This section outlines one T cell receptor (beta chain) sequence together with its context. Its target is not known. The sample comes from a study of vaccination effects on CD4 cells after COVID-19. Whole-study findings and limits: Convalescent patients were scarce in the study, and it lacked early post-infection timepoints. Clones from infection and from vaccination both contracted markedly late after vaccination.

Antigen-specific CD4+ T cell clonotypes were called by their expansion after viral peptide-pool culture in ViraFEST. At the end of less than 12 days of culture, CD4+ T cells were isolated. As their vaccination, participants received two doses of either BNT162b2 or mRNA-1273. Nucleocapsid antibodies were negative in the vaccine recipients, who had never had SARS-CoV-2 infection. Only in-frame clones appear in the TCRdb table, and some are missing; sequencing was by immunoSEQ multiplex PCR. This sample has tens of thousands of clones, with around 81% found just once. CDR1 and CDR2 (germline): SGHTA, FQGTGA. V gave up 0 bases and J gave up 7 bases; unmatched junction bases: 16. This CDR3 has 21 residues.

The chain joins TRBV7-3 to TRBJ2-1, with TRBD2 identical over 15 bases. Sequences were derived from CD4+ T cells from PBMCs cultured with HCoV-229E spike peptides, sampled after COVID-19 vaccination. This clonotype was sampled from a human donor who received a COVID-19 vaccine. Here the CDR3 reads CASSLTGGLAGGVRRINEQFF. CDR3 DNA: TGTGCCAGCAGCTTAACAGGAGGACTAGCGGGGGGGGTACGGAGGATTAATGAGCAGTTCTTC.